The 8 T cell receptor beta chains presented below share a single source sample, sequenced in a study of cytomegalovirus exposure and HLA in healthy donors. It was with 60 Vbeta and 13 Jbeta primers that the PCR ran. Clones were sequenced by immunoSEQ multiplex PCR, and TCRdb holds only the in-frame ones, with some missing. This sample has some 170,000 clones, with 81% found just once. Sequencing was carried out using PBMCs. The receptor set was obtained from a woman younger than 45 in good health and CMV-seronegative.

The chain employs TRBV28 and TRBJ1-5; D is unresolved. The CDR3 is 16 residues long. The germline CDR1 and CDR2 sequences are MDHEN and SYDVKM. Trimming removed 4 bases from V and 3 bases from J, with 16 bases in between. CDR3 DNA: TGTGCCAGCAGTTCGGGCGGGTCCGCGGCCAATCAGCCCCAGCATTTT. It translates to CASSSGGSAANQPQHF.

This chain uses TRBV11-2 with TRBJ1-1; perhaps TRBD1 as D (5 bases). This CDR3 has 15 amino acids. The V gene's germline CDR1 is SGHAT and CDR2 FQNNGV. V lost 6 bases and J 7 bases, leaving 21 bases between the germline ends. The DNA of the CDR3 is TGTGCCAGCAGTCTCCCTTACGGAGGGGCTGGTGAAGCTTTCTTT. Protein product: CASSLPYGGAGEAFF.

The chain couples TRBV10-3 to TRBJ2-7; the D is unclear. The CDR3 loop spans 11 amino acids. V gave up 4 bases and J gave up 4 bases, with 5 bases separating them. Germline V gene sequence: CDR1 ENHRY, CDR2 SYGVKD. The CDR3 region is CAISGEYEQYF. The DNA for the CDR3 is TGTGCCATCAGTGGAGAGTACGAGCAGTACTTC.

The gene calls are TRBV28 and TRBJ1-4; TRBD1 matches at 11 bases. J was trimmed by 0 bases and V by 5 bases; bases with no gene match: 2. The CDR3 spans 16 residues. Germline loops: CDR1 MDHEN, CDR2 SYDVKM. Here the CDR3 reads CASSGGQGATNEKLFF. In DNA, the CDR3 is TGTGCCAGCAGTGGGGGACAGGGGGCAACTAATGAAAAACTGTTTTTT.

The CDR3 reads CASSPLGTGINEQFF. The CDR3 DNA sequence: TGTGCCAGCAGTCCCCTCGGGACAGGGATCAATGAGCAGTTCTTC. The chain couples TRBV28 to TRBJ2-1; 9 bases line up with TRBD1. The V and J ends lost 5 bases and 6 bases, in that order; junction bases with no gene match: 8. This CDR3 has 15 residues. The V gene's germline CDR1 is MDHEN and CDR2 SYDVKM.

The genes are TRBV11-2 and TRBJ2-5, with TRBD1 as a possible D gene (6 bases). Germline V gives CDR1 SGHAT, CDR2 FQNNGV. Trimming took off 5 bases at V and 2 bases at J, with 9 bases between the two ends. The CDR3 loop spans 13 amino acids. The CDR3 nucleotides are TGTGCCAGCAGCATAGGACAGCAAGAGACCCAGTACTTC. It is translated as CASSIGQQETQYF.

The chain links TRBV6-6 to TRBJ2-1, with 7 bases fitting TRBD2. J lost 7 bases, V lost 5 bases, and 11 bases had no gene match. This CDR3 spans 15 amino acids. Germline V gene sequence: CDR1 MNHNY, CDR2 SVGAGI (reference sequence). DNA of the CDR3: TGTGCCAGCAGTCCCGGGTCACCCGGGAGGAATGAGCAGTTCTTC. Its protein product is CASSPGSPGRNEQFF.

The CDR3 DNA is TGTGCCAGCAGCTTAGTTGGGGGGGAGAACACTGAAGCTTTCTTT. This gives the protein CASSLVGGENTEAFF. V usage is TRBV7-2 and J usage is TRBJ1-1; the D gene is possibly TRBD1 (5 bases). Germline-derived CDR1 and CDR2 are SGHTA and FQGNSA. The CDR3 has 15 residues. V lost 1 base to trimming and J lost 1 base, with 10 bases between them.